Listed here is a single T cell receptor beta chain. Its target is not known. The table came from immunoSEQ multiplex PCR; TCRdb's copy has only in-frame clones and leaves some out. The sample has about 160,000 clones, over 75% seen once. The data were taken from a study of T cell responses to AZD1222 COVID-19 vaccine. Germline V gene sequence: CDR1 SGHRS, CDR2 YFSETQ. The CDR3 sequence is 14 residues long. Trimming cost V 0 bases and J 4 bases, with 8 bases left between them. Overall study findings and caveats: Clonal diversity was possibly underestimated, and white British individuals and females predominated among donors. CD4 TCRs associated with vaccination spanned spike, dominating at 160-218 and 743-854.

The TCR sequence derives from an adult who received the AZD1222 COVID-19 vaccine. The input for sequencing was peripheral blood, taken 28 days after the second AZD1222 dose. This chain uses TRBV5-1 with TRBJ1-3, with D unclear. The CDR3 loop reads CASSLGTEGNTIYF. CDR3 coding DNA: TGCGCCAGCAGCTTGGGGACGGAAGGAAACACCATATATTTT.